One and the same sample provided the 31 T cell receptor beta chains below, sequenced in a study of T cell responses to AZD1222 COVID-19 vaccine. TCRdb keeps only in-frame clones here, not all; method: immunoSEQ multiplex PCR. The profile shows about 170,000 clones, roughly 93% of them singletons. Sequencing was performed on peripheral blood, taken on day 0 of AZD1222 vaccination. Source of these receptors: an adult in good health.

The chain carries TRBV18 and TRBJ1-5, with no clear D. The germline gives CDR1 KGHSH, CDR2 LQKENI. The CDR3 is made up of 13 amino acids. V was trimmed by 3 bases and J by 8 bases, leaving 11 bases between them. CDR3: CASSPEGFEPQHF. The CDR3 nucleotides are TGTGCCAGCTCACCTGAGGGATTTGAGCCCCAGCATTTT.

The chain combines TRBV15 with TRBJ1-2; tentative D call: TRBD1 (6 bases). V gave up 3 bases and J gave up 8 bases, with 19 bases separating them. Germline V gives CDR1 LNHNV, CDR2 YYDKDF (reference sequence). This CDR3 region has 15 residues. The DNA for the CDR3 is TGTGCCACCAGCAGGGATTTACAGGGCGTTGTAGGCTACACCTTC. This encodes CATSRDLQGVVGYTF.

The CDR3 reads CASSRAPYEQYF. The CDR3 DNA sequence: TGTGCCAGCAGCCGTGCGCCCTACGAGCAGTACTTC. This chain uses TRBV7-8 with TRBJ2-7; D uncertain. This CDR3 is built from 12 residues. Between the trimmed V and J ends, which lost 5 bases and 2 bases, there was a span of 7 bases. Germline V gene sequence: CDR1 SGHVS, CDR2 FQNEAQ.

The V call is TRBV7-9, the J call TRBJ2-2, with 9 bases lining up with TRBD2. This CDR3 comprises 19 residues. Unmatched junction bases numbered 20, after V lost 8 bases and J lost 4 bases. The germline CDR1 and CDR2 sequences are SEHNR and FQNEAQ (reference sequence). DNA of the CDR3: TGTGCCAGCGGGTTTCCGATAGGGGCTAGCGGGAACTCCACCGGGGAGCTGTTTTTT. Translated, it gives CASGFPIGASGNSTGELFF. Variable domain in full (rest from reference TRBV7-9 and TRBJ2-2): DTGVSQNPRHKITKRGQNVTFRCDPISEHNRLYWYRQTLGQGPEFLTYFQNEAQLEKSRLLSDRFSAERPKGSFSTLEIQRTEQGDSAMYLCASGFPIGASGNSTGELFFGEGSRLTVL.

The chain is built from TRBV7-9 and TRBJ1-1; 8 nucleotides agree with TRBD1. Trimming removed 5 bases from V and 2 bases from J; junction bases left unmatched: 7. The CDR3 length is 15 residues. From germline, CDR1 is SEHNR and CDR2 FQNEAQ (reference sequence). As DNA, the CDR3 is TGTGCCAGCAGCGCTACAGGGGGGGATAACACTGAAGCTTTCTTT. Translated, it gives CASSATGGDNTEAFF.

This clone occurred once. The chain employs TRBV3-1 (or the pseudogene TRBV3-2) and TRBJ2-1; D is perhaps TRBD2 (6 bases). Per germline, CDR1 LGHDT and CDR2 YNNKEL (reference sequence). The CDR3 loop spans 13 amino acids. Trimming took off 11 bases at V and 10 bases at J, with 21 bases between the two ends. The DNA of the CDR3 is TGTGCCGTTGGGACTTCCGTTCTGGGCGAGCAGTTCTTC. It specifies CAVGTSVLGEQFF.

A note on this clone: Other DNA sequences from this sample encode an identical CDR3 as well. The chain is built from TRBV2 and TRBJ2-2, with a possible D match to TRBD1 (6 bases). Trimming took off 6 bases at V and 1 base at J, with 9 bases between the two ends. This CDR3 spans 14 amino acids. The germline gives CDR1 SNHLY, CDR2 FYNNEI. The CDR3 sequence is CASREQGNTGELFF. CDR3 DNA sequence: TGTGCCAGCAGAGAACAGGGGAACACCGGGGAGCTGTTTTTT.

J is TRBJ1-1 and V is TRBV7-2; D perhaps matches TRBD1 (5 bases). The CDR3 is 16 residues long. Germline V gives CDR1 SGHTA, CDR2 FQGNSA. V was clipped by 5 bases and J by 1 base, with 17 bases between them. As DNA, the CDR3 is TGTGCCAGCAGCCGGGACCCACTATTGGCGAACACTGAAGCTTTCTTT. Translation gives CASSRDPLLANTEAFF.

The chain uses TRBV4-2 and TRBJ2-5; 11 bases line up with TRBD2. The CDR3 has 18 residues. CDR1 and CDR2 from the germline V gene are LGHNA and YNFKEQ. The V gene end was trimmed by 4 bases and the J gene end by 2 bases; junction bases not matched to a gene: 12. The CDR3 DNA reads TGTGCCAGCAGCCCAGCCCTAGCGGGAGGAAATAGGCAAGAGACCCAGTACTTC. Protein sequence: CASSPALAGGNRQETQYF.

The DNA of the CDR3 is TGTGCCAGCAGCACCCGAGACAATGAGCAGTTCTTC. Amino acid sequence: CASSTRDNEQFF. This chain connects TRBV9 to TRBJ2-1; D not resolved. V lost 4 bases and J lost 5, with 7 bases in between. Per the germline V gene, CDR1 is SGDLS and CDR2 is YYNGEE. This CDR3 contains 12 residues.

V usage is TRBV12-5 and J usage is TRBJ1-3; D is perhaps TRBD1 (5 bases). This CDR3 region has 19 residues. The germline V gene encodes CDR1 LGHNT and CDR2 FRNRAP. V lost 5 bases, J lost 5 bases, and 28 bases lay in between. Here the CDR3 reads CASGTVQDGHTLWRNTIYF. For the CDR3, the DNA is TGTGCTAGTGGTACAGTCCAGGACGGACACACACTCTGGAGAAACACCATATATTTT.

V is TRBV5-1 and J is TRBJ2-5, with D possibly matching TRBD2 (5 bases). Between the trimmed V and J ends, which lost 5 bases and 5 bases, there was a span of 13 bases. This CDR3 is built from 13 residues. The germline V gene encodes CDR1 SGHRS and CDR2 YFSETQ. The CDR3 bases are TGCGCCAGCAGTTCGGGGTTTAAGGAGACCCAGTACTTC. Translated: CASSSGFKETQYF. Drawing the rest from reference TRBV5-1 and TRBJ2-5, the complete variable domain is KAGVTQTPRYLIKTRGQQVTLSCSPISGHRSVSWYQQTPGQGLQFLFEYFSETQRNKGNFPGRFSGRQFSNSRSEMNVSTLELGDSALYLCASSSGFKETQYFGPGTRLLVL.

V and J are TRBV5-6 and TRBJ1-1; possibly TRBD1 for D (6 bases). CDR1 SGHDT and CDR2 YYEEEE come from the germline V gene. The CDR3 loop spans 14 amino acids. Between the trimmed V and J ends, which lost 2 bases and 7 bases, there was a span of 15 bases. The CDR3 loop is CASSFRGSRGEAFF. As DNA, the CDR3 is TGTGCCAGCAGCTTCCGGGGGTCCAGGGGTGAAGCTTTCTTT.

The genes are TRBV18 and TRBJ1-1; D not resolved. This CDR3 has 17 residues. V was cut by 0 bases and J by 0 bases, with 14 bases left in between. Germline lookup yields CDR1 KGHSH and CDR2 LQKENI. The CDR3 coding sequence is TGTGCCAGCTCACCACCGATGGCAGGAACTATGAACACTGAAGCTTTCTTT. Translation gives CASSPPMAGTMNTEAFF.

The chain carries TRBV14 and TRBJ1-2, with a possible D match to TRBD1 (6 bases). The V end lost 1 base, the J end lost 0 bases, and 9 bases lay between the germline ends. Looked up from germline, CDR1 is SGHDN and CDR2 is FVKESK. The CDR3 loop spans 15 amino acids. CDR3 region: CASSQGRTANYGYTF. In DNA, the CDR3 is TGTGCCAGCAGCCAAGGGAGGACAGCTAACTATGGCTACACCTTC.

This clone was observed a few times. The chain couples TRBV6-5 to TRBJ2-2; 7 nucleotides agree with TRBD1. Germline loops: CDR1 MNHEY, CDR2 SVGAGI. V gave up 7 bases and J gave up 4 bases; unmatched junction bases: 6. The CDR3 loop spans 14 amino acids. The CDR3 region is CASTSDRATGELFF. CDR3 in DNA: TGTGCCAGCACCAGCGACAGGGCCACCGGGGAGCTGTTTTTT.

This chain links TRBV6-1 with TRBJ2-7, with 15 bases aligning to TRBD2. This CDR3 region has 19 residues. Germline V gene lookup returns CDR1 MNHNS and CDR2 SASEGT. V lost 1 base to trimming and J lost 3 bases; unmatched junction nucleotides: 10. CDR3 sequence: CASSEVRTSGRVTLYEQYF. CDR3 sequence (DNA): TGTGCCAGCAGTGAAGTTAGGACTAGCGGGAGGGTTACTCTCTACGAGCAGTACTTC.

The gene calls are TRBV12-3 or TRBV12-4 and TRBJ1-2; a possible D gene is TRBD1 (6 bases). This CDR3 spans 13 amino acids. Trimming shortened V by 4 bases and J by 6 bases, and 12 bases separated the two germline ends. The CDR3 is CASSSRRGHGYTF. The DNA for the CDR3 is TGTGCCAGCAGTTCCCGCAGGGGCCATGGCTACACCTTC.

The V call is TRBV29-1, the J call TRBJ1-1; D uncertain. This CDR3 is built from 12 residues. Germline V gene lookup returns CDR1 SQVTM and CDR2 ANQGSEA. V was cut by 5 bases and J by 6 bases, with 13 bases left in between. CDR3 bases: TGCAGCGTTTCGGAGGGAAGGGCTGAAGCTTTCTTT. The encoded protein is CSVSEGRAEAFF.

The chain has TRBV5-1 and TRBJ1-1; TRBD1 is a possible D gene (5 bases). Trimming took 1 base from V and 4 from J, leaving 11 bases between them. The CDR3 has 14 amino acids. Per the germline V gene, CDR1 is SGHRS and CDR2 is YFSETQ. The DNA of the CDR3 is TGCGCCAGCAGCTTGTCGGGACTTGGCACTGAAGCTTTCTTT. Protein product: CASSLSGLGTEAFF.

This chain joins TRBV2 and TRBJ1-3; the D gene is possibly TRBD1 (5 bases). Per the germline V gene, CDR1 is SNHLY and CDR2 is FYNNEI. CDR3 length: 12 amino acids. Between the trimmed V and J ends, which lost 6 bases and 6 bases, there was a span of 9 bases. CDR3 bases: TGTGCCAGCAGCCTAGGGGTAAACACCATATATTTT. Its protein product is CASSLGVNTIYF.

The chain is built from TRBV2 and TRBJ1-2; 7 positions agree with TRBD1. This CDR3 region has 18 residues. Trimming at V came to 7 bases and at J to 0 bases, leaving 17 bases not matched to a gene. Germline V CDR1 and CDR2: SNHLY, FYNNEI. In DNA form, the CDR3 reads TGTGCCAGCATTCAAATACCCGCGGGCAGGGGGACTAACTATGGCTACACCTTC. It is translated as CASIQIPAGRGTNYGYTF. Supplemented by reference TRBV2 and TRBJ1-2, the full variable domain reads EPEVTQTPSHQVTQMGQEVILRCVPISNHLYFYWYRQILGQKVEFLVSFYNNEISEKSEIFDDQFSVERPDGSNFTLKIRSTKLEDSAMYFCASIQIPAGRGTNYGYTFGSGTRLTVV.

The chain is built from TRBV11-2 and TRBJ2-7; tentatively, D is TRBD1 (6 bases). There are 15 residues in the CDR3. The ends were cut back, 3 bases at V and 7 bases at J, with 19 bases in the middle. Germline assignment: CDR1 SGHAT and CDR2 FQNNGV. The CDR3 DNA reads as TGTGCCAGCAGCTTCAGTGATACAGGGAGACGGGAGCAGTACTTC. It encodes CASSFSDTGRREQYF.

The chain carries TRBV7-9 and TRBJ1-1, with D hard to call. V was clipped by 3 bases and J by 0 bases, with 8 bases between them. Germline V gene sequence: CDR1 SEHNR, CDR2 FQNEAQ (reference sequence). The CDR3 loop spans 14 amino acids. This CDR3 is CASSFKPMNTEAFF. The CDR3 coding sequence is TGTGCCAGCAGCTTTAAACCAATGAACACTGAAGCTTTCTTT.

The CDR3 sequence is CASSVGYLGDYGYTF. DNA of the CDR3: TGTGCCAGCAGCGTAGGATATTTGGGGGATTATGGCTACACCTTC. The rearrangement joins TRBV9 to TRBJ1-2; a weak D match, TRBD1 (5 bases). The CDR3 consists of 15 residues. Germline assignment: CDR1 SGDLS and CDR2 YYNGEE. Trimming cost V 0 bases and J 5 bases, with 14 bases left between them.

Of note for this clone: At one end the junction does not follow the germline gene, possibly because of a read error. This chain connects TRBV3-1 (or the pseudogene TRBV3-2) to TRBJ1-3; no firm D call. The germline gives CDR1 LGHDT, CDR2 YNNKEL (reference sequence). This CDR3 has 17 amino acids. The CDR3 DNA reads as TGTGCCAGCAGCCAAGATTCAGGTGTCGGGAATTCAGGTCCCCTCAAGTTT. It specifies CASSQDSGVGNSGPLKF.

V gene TRBV18 combines with J gene TRBJ1-2; TRBD1 matches 9 bases. V was clipped by 0 bases and J by 5 bases; unmatched bases: 1. Germline V gene data show CDR1 as KGHSH and CDR2 as LQKENI. The CDR3 sequence is 14 residues long. In nucleotides, the CDR3 is TGTGCCAGCTCACCACCGGACAGGGGATATGGCTACACCTTC. As protein: CASSPPDRGYGYTF.

The chain has TRBV6-5 and TRBJ1-4; maybe TRBD1 (6 bases). The germline V gene has CDR1 MNHEY and CDR2 SVGAGI. V was pared by 6 bases and J by 4 bases, with 12 bases between. CDR3 size: 14 residues. CDR3 loop: CASRAGGLNEKLFF. CDR3 nucleotides: TGTGCCAGCAGGGCCGGGGGGCTTAATGAAAAACTGTTTTTT.

The chain is built from TRBV7-9 and TRBJ2-2, with D possibly TRBD2 on 5 matching bases. Trimming cost V 2 bases and J 5 bases, with 12 bases left between them. The CDR3 covers 15 residues. Germline-derived CDR1 and CDR2 are SEHNR and FQNEAQ (reference sequence). The CDR3 bases are TGTGCCAGCAGCTTACCCGCGGGTGGGACCGGGGAGCTGTTTTTT. Protein product: CASSLPAGGTGELFF.

The chain recombines TRBV29-1 with TRBJ1-2; maybe TRBD1 (5 bases). This CDR3 is built from 13 residues. Trimming shortened V by 0 bases and J by 4 bases, and 9 bases separated the two germline ends. Germline lookup yields CDR1 SQVTM and CDR2 ANQGSEA. The CDR3 DNA follows: TGCAGCGTTGAAGATCAGGGACTCTATGGCTACACCTTC. Translation gives CSVEDQGLYGYTF.

The V and J genes are TRBV27 and TRBJ1-2; D ambiguous. Looked up from germline, CDR1 is MNHEY and CDR2 is SMNVEV (reference sequence). The V end lost 6 bases, the J end lost 6 bases, and 14 bases lay between the germline ends. This CDR3 contains 13 residues. This chain's CDR3 is CASSNGPTNGYTF. CDR3 sequence (DNA): TGTGCCAGCAGCAACGGGCCAACAAATGGCTACACCTTC.